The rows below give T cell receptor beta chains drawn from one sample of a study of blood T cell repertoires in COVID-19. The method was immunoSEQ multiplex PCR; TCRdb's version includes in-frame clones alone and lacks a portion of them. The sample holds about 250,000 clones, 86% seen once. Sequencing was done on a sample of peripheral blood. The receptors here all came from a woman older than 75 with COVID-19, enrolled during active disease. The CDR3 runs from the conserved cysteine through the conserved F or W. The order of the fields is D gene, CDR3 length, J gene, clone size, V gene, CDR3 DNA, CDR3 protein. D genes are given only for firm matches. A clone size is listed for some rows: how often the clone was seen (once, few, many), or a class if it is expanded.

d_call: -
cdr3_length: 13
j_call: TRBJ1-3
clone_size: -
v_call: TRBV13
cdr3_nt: TGTGCCAGCAGCGAGGGCGCAAAAAACACCATATATTTT
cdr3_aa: CASSEGAKNTIYF

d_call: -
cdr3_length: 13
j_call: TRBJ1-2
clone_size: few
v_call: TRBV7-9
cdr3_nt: TGTGCCAGCAGCTTGGACAGTGGCTATGGCTACACCTTC
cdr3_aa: CASSLDSGYGYTF

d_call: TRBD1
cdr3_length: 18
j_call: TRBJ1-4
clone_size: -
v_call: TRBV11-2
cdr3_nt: TGTGCCAGCAGCTTAGCGGTAGTTGCAGGGGGCGCGAGGGAAAAACTGTTTTTT
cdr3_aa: CASSLAVVAGGAREKLFF

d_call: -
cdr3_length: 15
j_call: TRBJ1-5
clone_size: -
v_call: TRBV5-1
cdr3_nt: TGCGCCAGCAGCTTGACAGGAGATAGCAATCAGCCCCAGCATTTT
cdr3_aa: CASSLTGDSNQPQHF

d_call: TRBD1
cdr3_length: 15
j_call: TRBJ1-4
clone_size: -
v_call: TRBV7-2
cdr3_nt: TGTGCCAGCAGCAGTTACAGGGGGACTAATGAAAAACTGTTTTTT
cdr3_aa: CASSSYRGTNEKLFF

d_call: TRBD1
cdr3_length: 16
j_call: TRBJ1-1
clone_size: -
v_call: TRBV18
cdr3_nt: TGTGCCAGCTCACAAACGGGGACAGCTAGAGGGACTGAAGCTTTCTTT
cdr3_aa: CASSQTGTARGTEAFF

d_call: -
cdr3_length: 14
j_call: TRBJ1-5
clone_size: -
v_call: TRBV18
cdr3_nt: TGTGCCAGCTCACCGAACAGGGTTGGTCAGCCCCAGCATTTT
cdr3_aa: CASSPNRVGQPQHF

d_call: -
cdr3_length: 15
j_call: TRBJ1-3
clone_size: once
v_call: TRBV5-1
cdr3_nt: TGCGCCAGCAGCTTGGGGTCCGTACAGGGAAACACCATATATTTT
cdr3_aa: CASSLGSVQGNTIYF

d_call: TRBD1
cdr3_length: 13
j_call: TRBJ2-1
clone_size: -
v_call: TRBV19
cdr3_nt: TGTGCCGGTGTAGCGGACAGGGGGCATGAGCAGTTCTTC
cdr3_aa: CAGVADRGHEQFF

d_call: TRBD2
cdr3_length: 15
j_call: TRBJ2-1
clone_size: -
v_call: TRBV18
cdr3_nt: TGTGCCAGCTTCCCCTCCGGGACTACCTACAATGAGCAGTTCTTC
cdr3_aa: CASFPSGTTYNEQFF

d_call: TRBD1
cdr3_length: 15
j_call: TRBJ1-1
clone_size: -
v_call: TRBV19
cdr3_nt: TGTGCCAGTAGTATAAGGACAGGGGTGAACACTGAAGCTTTCTTT
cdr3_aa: CASSIRTGVNTEAFF

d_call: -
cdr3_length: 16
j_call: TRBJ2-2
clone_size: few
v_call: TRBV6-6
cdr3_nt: TGTGCCAGCAGCCTCAACAATGCCGCGAACACCGGGGAGCTGTTTTTT
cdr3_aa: CASSLNNAANTGELFF

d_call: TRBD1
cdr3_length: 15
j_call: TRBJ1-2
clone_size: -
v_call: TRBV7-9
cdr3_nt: TGTGCCAGCAGCCCCCGGACAGGGGATGGTGCTGGCTACACCTTC
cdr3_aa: CASSPRTGDGAGYTF

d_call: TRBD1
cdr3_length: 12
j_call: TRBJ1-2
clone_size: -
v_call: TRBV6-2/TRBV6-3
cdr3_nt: TGTGCCAGCAGTTCTCCGACAGGGAAAGCCGTCTTC
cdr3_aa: CASSSPTGKAVF

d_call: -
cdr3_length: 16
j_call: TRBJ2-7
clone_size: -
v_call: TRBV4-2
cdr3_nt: TGTGCCAGCAGCCAGGATAGAGAAGGGGGAAGGGACGAGCAGTACTTC
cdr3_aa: CASSQDREGGRDEQYF

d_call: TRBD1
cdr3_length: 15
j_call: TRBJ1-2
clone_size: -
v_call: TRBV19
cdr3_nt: TGTGCCAGTAGTATAAGTCTGACAGGGAGTACTGGCTACACCTTC
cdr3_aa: CASSISLTGSTGYTF

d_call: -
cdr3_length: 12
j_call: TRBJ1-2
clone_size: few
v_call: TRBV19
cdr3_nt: TGTGCCAGTAGTCGGGGAAACTATGGCTACACCTTC
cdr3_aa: CASSRGNYGYTF

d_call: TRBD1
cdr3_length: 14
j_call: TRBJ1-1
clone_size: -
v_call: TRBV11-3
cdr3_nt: TGTGCCAGCAACCTGGGACAGGGGGGGATTGAAGCTTTCTTT
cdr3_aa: CASNLGQGGIEAFF

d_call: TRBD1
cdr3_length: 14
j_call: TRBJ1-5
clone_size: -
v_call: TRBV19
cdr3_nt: TGTGCCAGTAGTACCTTGACAGGGGGCCAGCCCCAGCATTTT
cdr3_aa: CASSTLTGGQPQHF

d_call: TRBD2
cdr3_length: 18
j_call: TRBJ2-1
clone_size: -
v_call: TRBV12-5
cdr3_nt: TGTGCTAGTGGTTCCGGGACTAGCGGGGGGAACTCCTACAATGAGCAGTTCTTC
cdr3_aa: CASGSGTSGGNSYNEQFF

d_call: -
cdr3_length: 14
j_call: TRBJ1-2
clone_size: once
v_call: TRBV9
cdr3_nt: TGTGCCAGCAGCGTAGATGACAGTATCTATGGCTACACCTTC
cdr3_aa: CASSVDDSIYGYTF

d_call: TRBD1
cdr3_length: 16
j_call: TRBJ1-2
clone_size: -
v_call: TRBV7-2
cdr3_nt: TGTGCCAGCAGTCGGTGGGGTGGACAGGGTAACTATGGCTACACCTTC
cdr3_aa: CASSRWGGQGNYGYTF

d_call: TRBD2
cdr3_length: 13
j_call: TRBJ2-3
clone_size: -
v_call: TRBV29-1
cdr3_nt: TGCAGCGTTACAGCGGGGGGTACAGATACGCAGTATTTT
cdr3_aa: CSVTAGGTDTQYF

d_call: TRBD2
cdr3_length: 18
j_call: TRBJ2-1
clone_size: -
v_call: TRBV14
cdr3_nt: TGTGCCAGCAGCCGAAGGACTAGCGGGGGGTCCTTCTACAATGAGCAGTTCTTC
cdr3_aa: CASSRRTSGGSFYNEQFF

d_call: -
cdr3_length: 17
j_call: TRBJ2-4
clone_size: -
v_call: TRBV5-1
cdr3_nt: TGCGCCAGCAGCTTGGGTGGCGGCAGGGGAGCCAAAAACATTCAGTACTTC
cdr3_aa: CASSLGGGRGAKNIQYF

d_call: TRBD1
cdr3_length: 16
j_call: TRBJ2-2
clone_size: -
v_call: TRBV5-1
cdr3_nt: TGCGCCAGCAGCTTGGCTACAGGGGGCTTAACCGGGGAGCTGTTTTTT
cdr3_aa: CASSLATGGLTGELFF

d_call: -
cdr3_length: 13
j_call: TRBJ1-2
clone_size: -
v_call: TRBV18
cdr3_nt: TGTGCCAGCTCACCTACAGATTACTATGGCTACACCTTC
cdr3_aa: CASSPTDYYGYTF

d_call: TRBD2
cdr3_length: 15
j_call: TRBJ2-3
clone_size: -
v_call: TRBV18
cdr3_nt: TGTGCCAGCTCCCGCGGGGTAGCGGGGGGCTATACGCAGTATTTT
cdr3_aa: CASSRGVAGGYTQYF

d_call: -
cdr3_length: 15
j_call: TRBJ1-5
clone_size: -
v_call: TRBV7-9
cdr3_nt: TGTGCCAGCAGCGGTGCGGACAGAAGCAATCAGCCCCAGCATTTT
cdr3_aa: CASSGADRSNQPQHF

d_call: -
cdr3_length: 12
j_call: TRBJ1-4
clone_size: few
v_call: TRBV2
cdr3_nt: TGTGCCAGCCAGTTATTCCGTGAAAAACTGTTTTTT
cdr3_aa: CASQLFREKLFF

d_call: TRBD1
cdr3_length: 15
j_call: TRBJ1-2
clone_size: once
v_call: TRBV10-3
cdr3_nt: TGTGCCATCAGTGAGTCGGGGACAGACTCCTATGGCTACACCTTC
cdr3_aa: CAISESGTDSYGYTF

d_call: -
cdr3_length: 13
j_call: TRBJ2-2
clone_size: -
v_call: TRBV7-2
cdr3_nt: TGTGCCAGCAGCTCGCTGACAGCCGGGGAGCTGTTTTTT
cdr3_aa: CASSSLTAGELFF

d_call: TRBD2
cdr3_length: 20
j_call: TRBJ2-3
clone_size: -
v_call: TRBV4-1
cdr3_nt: TGCGCCAGCAGCCAGGGACTCGGGACTAGCGGGGACACCTATCCAGATACGCAGTATTTT
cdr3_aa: CASSQGLGTSGDTYPDTQYF

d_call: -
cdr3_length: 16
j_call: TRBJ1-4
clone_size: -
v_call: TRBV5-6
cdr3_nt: TGTGCCAGCAGCTTCCAATTTTCGGGGAGGGGTGAAAAACTGTTTTTT
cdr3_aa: CASSFQFSGRGEKLFF

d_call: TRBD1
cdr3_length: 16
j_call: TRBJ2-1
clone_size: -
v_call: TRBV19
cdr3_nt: TGTGCCAGTACCGGAACGACAGGGAGACCCTACAATGAGCAGTTCTTC
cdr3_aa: CASTGTTGRPYNEQFF

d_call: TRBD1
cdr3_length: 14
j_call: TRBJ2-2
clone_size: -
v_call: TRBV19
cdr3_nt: TGTGCCTCAAAGCGGACAGGGGGCTCCGGGGAGCTGTTTTTT
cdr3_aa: CASKRTGGSGELFF

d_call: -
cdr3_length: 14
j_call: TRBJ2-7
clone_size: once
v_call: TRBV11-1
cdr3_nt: TGTGCCAGCAGCCCATCGTTCCTGAGATACGAGCAGTACTTC
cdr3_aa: CASSPSFLRYEQYF

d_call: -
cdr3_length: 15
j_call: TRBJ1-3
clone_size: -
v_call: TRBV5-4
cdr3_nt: TGTGCCAGCAGCGCCGGACAGACCTCTGGAAACACCATATATTTT
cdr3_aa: CASSAGQTSGNTIYF

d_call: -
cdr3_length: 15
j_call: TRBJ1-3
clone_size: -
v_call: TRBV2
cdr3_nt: TGTGCCAGCAGTGATGAGGCACTTCCAAGAAACACCATATATTTT
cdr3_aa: CASSDEALPRNTIYF

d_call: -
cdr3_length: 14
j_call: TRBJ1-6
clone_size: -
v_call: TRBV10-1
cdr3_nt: TGCGCCAGCAGTGAATTGCAGGGAGGTTCACCCCTCCACTTT
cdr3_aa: CASSELQGGSPLHF

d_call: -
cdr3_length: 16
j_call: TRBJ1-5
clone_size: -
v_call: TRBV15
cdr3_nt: TGTGCCACCAGCTCGCGAACCTTCAGGGGAAATCAGCCCCAGCATTTT
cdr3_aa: CATSSRTFRGNQPQHF

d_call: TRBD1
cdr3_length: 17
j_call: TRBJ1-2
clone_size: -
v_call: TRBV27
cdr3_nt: TGTGCCAGCAGTTTAAGATCCCGGGGTCAGGGGGCAGAGGGCTACACCTTC
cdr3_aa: CASSLRSRGQGAEGYTF

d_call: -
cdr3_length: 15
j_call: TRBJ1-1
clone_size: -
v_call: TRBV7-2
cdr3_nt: TGTGCCAGCACCTCTATGGGGGGAGTTAACACTGAAGCTTTCTTT
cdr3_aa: CASTSMGGVNTEAFF

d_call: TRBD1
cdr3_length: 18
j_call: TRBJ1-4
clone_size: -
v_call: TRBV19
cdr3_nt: TGTGCCAGTACCTCCGACAGGGTGGAGCCCGGGAACTGGGAAAAACTGTTTTTT
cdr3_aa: CASTSDRVEPGNWEKLFF

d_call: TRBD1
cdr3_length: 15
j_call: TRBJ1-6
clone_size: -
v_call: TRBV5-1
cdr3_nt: TGCGCCAGCAGCTTGGCGGGACAGGGTAATTCACCCCTCCACTTT
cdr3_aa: CASSLAGQGNSPLHF

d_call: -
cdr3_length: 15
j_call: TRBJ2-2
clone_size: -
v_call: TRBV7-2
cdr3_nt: TGTGCCAGCAGCTTAGTTGGACTGGGCACCGGGGAGCTGTTTTTT
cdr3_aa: CASSLVGLGTGELFF

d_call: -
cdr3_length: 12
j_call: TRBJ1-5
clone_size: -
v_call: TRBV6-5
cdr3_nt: TGTGCCAGCAGATATAGCAATCAGCCCCAGCATTTT
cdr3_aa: CASRYSNQPQHF

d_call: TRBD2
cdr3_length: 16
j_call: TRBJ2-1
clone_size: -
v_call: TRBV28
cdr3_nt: TGTGCCAGCAGCATTCCTGGCCTAGCGGGGGTAAATGAGCAGTTCTTC
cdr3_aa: CASSIPGLAGVNEQFF

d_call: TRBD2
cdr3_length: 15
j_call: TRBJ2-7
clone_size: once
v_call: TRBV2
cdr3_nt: TGTGCCAGCAGAAGACTAGCGGGGGGGCCCTACGAGCAGTACTTC
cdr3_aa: CASRRLAGGPYEQYF

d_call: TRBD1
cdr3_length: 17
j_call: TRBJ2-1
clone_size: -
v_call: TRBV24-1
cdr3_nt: TGTGCCACCAGTGCTCCCACAGGGGGTACATCCTACAATGAGCAGTTCTTC
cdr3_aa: CATSAPTGGTSYNEQFF